One and the same sample provided the 9 T cell receptor beta chains below, sequenced in a study of blood T cell repertoires in COVID-19. Repertoires were generated with immunoSEQ multiplex PCR, while TCRdb's copy carries only in-frame clones and drops some. The sample contains about 330,000 clones, roughly 90% of which appear only once. Material for sequencing was PBMCs or T cells enriched from blood (not recorded which). Receptor source: a woman in her twenties or thirties who had recovered from COVID-19.

The CDR3 loop reads CASSSLGSSYNEQFF. CDR3 in DNA: TGTGCCAGCAGTTCTCTGGGGAGCTCCTACAATGAGCAGTTCTTC. V and J are TRBV6-5 and TRBJ2-1; D may be TRBD2 (5 bases). The CDR3 length is 15 residues. V lost 4 bases and J 0 bases, leaving 10 bases between the germline ends. Germline loops: CDR1 MNHEY, CDR2 SVGAGI.

This chain joins TRBV28 and TRBJ1-2; TRBD1 might be the D (6 bases). The CDR3 length is 14 residues. Germline V lookup: CDR1 MDHEN, CDR2 SYDVKM. V shed 5 bases and J shed 0 bases, with 10 bases lying between them. The CDR3 loop reads CASSPGQSNYGYTF. In DNA form, the CDR3 reads TGTGCCAGCAGTCCCGGACAGTCTAACTATGGCTACACCTTC.

The rearrangement links TRBV12-3 or TRBV12-4 to TRBJ1-3; D possibly corresponds to TRBD1 (6 bases). With 7 bases removed from V and 2 bases from J, the gap between germline ends came to 9 bases. The CDR3 has 13 amino acids. The CDR3 region has the DNA TGTGCCAGCACCAACAGGGCTGGAAACACCATATATTTT. Translation gives CASTNRAGNTIYF.

The rearrangement joins TRBV27 to TRBJ1-5; no definite D call. This CDR3 has 15 amino acids. Trimming took 5 bases from V and 0 from J, leaving 11 bases between them. Germline CDR1 MNHEY, CDR2 SMNVEV (reference sequence). The CDR3 spells CASSTNPYSNQPQHF. CDR3 nucleotides: TGTGCCAGCAGTACCAACCCCTATAGCAATCAGCCCCAGCATTTT.

This clone was observed a few times. The genes are TRBV5-6 and TRBJ1-4, with D unresolved. The germline CDR1 and CDR2 sequences are SGHDT and YYEEEE. This CDR3 region has 19 residues. The germline V and J ends were trimmed by 0 bases and 5 bases, with 23 bases remaining between them. This chain's CDR3 is CASSLELPAQIKANEKLFF. The CDR3 nucleotides read TGTGCCAGCAGCTTGGAACTGCCGGCACAGATTAAAGCCAATGAAAAACTGTTTTTT.

The CDR3 loop reads CASSLMTAGGYGEQFF. The DNA for the CDR3 is TGTGCCAGCAGCTTAATGACGGCGGGGGGTTATGGGGAGCAGTTCTTC. The rearrangement links TRBV11-2 to TRBJ2-1; 8 positions match TRBD2. The CDR3 extends over 16 amino acids. Trimming cost V 2 bases and J 10 bases; bases outside gene matches: 13. Germline V gives CDR1 SGHAT, CDR2 FQNNGV.

The chain links TRBV11-1 to TRBJ2-5; TRBD1 might be the D (6 bases). Germline-derived CDR1 and CDR2 are SGHAT and FQDESV (reference sequence). Trimming removed 3 bases from V and 1 base from J, with 6 bases in between. The CDR3 contains 13 residues. CDR3 sequence reads: CASSFRGQETQYF. CDR3 nucleotides: TGTGCCAGCAGCTTCAGGGGCCAAGAGACCCAGTACTTC.

CDR3 sequence: CASSLSGGSTDTQYF. Written as DNA, the CDR3 is TGTGCCAGCAGCTTATCAGGGGGCAGCACAGATACGCAGTATTTT. This chain links TRBV7-9 with TRBJ2-3; 8 bases line up with TRBD1. With 2 bases clipped from V and 0 bases from J, the junction kept 1 base outside the gene matches. The V gene's germline CDR1 is SEHNR and CDR2 FQNEAQ (reference sequence). This CDR3 spans 15 amino acids.

This sequence joins TRBV5-1 and TRBJ2-1; no definite D call. CDR3 length: 11 amino acids. Trimming left V 1 base short and J 13 bases short, with 9 bases between. The germline V gene encodes CDR1 SGHRS and CDR2 YFSETQ. CDR3 DNA: TGCGCCAGCAGCTTGTCCCAGGTTCAGTTCTTC. This codes for CASSLSQVQFF.